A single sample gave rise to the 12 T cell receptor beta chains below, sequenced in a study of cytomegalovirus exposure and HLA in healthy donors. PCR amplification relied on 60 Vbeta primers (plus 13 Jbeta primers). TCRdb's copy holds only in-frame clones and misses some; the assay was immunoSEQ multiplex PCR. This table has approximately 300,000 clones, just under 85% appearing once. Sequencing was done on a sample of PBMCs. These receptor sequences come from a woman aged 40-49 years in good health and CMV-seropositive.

The CDR3 region has the DNA TGTGCCACCCAGACGGTTACTGCGGGCGATGAGCAGTTCTTC. Protein product: CATQTVTAGDEQFF. The V call is TRBV19, the J call TRBJ2-1; D might be TRBD2 (5 bases). The CDR3 spans 14 residues. The germline gives CDR1 LNHDA, CDR2 SQIVND (reference sequence). V was trimmed by 10 bases and J by 8 bases, leaving 21 bases between them.

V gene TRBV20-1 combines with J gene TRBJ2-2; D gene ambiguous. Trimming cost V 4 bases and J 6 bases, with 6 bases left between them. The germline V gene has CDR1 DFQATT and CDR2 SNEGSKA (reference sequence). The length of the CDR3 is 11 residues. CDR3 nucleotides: TGCAGTGCTAAACAACCCGGGGAGCTGTTTTTT. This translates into CSAKQPGELFF.

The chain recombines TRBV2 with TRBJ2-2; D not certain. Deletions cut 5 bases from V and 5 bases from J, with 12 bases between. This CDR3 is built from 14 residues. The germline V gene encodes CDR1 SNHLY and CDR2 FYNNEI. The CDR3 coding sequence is TGTGCCAGCAGTCAAAAACATTGGACCGGGGAGCTGTTTTTT. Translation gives CASSQKHWTGELFF.

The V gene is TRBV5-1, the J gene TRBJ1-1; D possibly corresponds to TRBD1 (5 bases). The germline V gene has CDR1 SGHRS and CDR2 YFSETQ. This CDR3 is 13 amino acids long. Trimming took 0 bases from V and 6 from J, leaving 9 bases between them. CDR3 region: CASSLGQGAEAFF. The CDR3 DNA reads TGCGCCAGCAGCTTGGGGCAGGGCGCTGAAGCTTTCTTT.

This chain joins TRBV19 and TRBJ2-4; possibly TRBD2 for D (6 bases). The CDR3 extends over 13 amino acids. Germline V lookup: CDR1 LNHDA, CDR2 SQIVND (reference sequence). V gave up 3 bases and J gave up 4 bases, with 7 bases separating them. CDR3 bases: TGTGCCAGTAGTATCGCGGGGAAAAACATTCAGTACTTC. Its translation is CASSIAGKNIQYF.

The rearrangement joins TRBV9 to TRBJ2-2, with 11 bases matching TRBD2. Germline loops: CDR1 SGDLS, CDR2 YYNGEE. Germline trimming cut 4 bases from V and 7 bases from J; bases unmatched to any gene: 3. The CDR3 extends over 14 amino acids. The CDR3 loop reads CASSILAGGGELFF. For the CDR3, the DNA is TGTGCCAGCAGCATCCTAGCGGGAGGCGGGGAGCTGTTTTTT.

CDR3 coding DNA: TGTGCCAGCAGCTTACCGGGACAGGGGAGTCGGAACTATGGCTACACCTTC. Its translation: CASSLPGQGSRNYGYTF. The chain joins TRBV5-4 to TRBJ1-2; 10 bases line up with TRBD1. This CDR3 comprises 17 residues. V was clipped by 2 bases and J by 2 bases; unmatched bases: 9. The germline V gene has CDR1 SGHNT and CDR2 YYREEE (reference sequence). Filled out from reference TRBV5-4 and TRBJ1-2, the complete variable domain reads ETGVTQSPTHLIKTRGQQVTLRCSSQSGHNTVSWYQQALGQGPQFIFQYYREEENGRGNFPPRFSGLQFPNYSSELNVNALELDDSALYLCASSLPGQGSRNYGYTFGSGTRLTVV.

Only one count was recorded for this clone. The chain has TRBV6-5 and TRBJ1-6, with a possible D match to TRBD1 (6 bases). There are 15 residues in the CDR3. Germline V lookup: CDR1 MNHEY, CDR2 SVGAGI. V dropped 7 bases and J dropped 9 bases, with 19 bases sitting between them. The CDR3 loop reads CASTRGGEGGSPLHF. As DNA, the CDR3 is TGTGCCAGCACCCGGGGGGGGGAGGGGGGTTCACCCCTCCACTTT.

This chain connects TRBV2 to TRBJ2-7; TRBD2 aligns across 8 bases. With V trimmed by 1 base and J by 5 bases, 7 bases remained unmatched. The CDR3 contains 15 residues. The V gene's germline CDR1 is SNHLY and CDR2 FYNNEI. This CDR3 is CASSEGAGVSDEQYF. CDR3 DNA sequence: TGTGCCAGCAGTGAAGGAGCGGGAGTTTCTGACGAGCAGTACTTC.

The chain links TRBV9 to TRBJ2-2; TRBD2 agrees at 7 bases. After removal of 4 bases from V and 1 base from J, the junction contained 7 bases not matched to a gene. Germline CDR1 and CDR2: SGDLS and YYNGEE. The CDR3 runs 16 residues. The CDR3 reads CASSSPGGGNTGELFF. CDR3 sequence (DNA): TGTGCCAGCAGCTCGCCGGGGGGAGGGAACACCGGGGAGCTGTTTTTT.

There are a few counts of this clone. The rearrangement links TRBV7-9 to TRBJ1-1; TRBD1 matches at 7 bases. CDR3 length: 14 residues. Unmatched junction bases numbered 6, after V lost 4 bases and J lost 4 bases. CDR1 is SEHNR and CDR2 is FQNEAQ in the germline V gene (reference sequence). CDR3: CASSSPTGFTEAFF. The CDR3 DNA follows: TGTGCCAGCAGCTCCCCGACAGGGTTCACTGAAGCTTTCTTT.

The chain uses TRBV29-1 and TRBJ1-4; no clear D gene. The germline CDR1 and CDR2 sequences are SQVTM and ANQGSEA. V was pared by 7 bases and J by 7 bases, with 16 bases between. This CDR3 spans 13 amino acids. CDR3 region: CSGLVYPSEKLFF. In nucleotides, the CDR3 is TGCAGCGGACTGGTTTACCCCTCTGAAAAACTGTTTTTT.